This TCR beta chain came from a study of control samples from healthy donors and cancer patients. In germline, CDR1 is SGHRS, CDR2 YFSETQ. The V and J ends lost 4 bases and 4 bases, in that order; junction bases with no gene match: 5. CDR3 size: 14 residues. Sequenced by immunoSEQ multiplex PCR; TCRdb stores in-frame clones only, minus some. The sample lists 150,000 or so clones, about 86% occurring once. Sequencing was done on a sample of blood. The source is a man aged 18 to 30 in good health. The chain employs TRBV5-1 and TRBJ2-1; 7 bases align to TRBD2. Here the CDR3 DNA reads TGCGCCAGCAGCGCGGCTAGCGGATACAATGAGCAGTTCTTC. Its protein is CASSAASGYNEQFF. Complete variable domain (other parts from reference TRBV5-1 and TRBJ2-1): KAGVTQTPRYLIKTRGQQVTLSCSPISGHRSVSWYQQTPGQGLQFLFEYFSETQRNKGNFPGRFSGRQFSNSRSEMNVSTLELGDSALYLCASSAASGYNEQFFGPGTRLTVL.